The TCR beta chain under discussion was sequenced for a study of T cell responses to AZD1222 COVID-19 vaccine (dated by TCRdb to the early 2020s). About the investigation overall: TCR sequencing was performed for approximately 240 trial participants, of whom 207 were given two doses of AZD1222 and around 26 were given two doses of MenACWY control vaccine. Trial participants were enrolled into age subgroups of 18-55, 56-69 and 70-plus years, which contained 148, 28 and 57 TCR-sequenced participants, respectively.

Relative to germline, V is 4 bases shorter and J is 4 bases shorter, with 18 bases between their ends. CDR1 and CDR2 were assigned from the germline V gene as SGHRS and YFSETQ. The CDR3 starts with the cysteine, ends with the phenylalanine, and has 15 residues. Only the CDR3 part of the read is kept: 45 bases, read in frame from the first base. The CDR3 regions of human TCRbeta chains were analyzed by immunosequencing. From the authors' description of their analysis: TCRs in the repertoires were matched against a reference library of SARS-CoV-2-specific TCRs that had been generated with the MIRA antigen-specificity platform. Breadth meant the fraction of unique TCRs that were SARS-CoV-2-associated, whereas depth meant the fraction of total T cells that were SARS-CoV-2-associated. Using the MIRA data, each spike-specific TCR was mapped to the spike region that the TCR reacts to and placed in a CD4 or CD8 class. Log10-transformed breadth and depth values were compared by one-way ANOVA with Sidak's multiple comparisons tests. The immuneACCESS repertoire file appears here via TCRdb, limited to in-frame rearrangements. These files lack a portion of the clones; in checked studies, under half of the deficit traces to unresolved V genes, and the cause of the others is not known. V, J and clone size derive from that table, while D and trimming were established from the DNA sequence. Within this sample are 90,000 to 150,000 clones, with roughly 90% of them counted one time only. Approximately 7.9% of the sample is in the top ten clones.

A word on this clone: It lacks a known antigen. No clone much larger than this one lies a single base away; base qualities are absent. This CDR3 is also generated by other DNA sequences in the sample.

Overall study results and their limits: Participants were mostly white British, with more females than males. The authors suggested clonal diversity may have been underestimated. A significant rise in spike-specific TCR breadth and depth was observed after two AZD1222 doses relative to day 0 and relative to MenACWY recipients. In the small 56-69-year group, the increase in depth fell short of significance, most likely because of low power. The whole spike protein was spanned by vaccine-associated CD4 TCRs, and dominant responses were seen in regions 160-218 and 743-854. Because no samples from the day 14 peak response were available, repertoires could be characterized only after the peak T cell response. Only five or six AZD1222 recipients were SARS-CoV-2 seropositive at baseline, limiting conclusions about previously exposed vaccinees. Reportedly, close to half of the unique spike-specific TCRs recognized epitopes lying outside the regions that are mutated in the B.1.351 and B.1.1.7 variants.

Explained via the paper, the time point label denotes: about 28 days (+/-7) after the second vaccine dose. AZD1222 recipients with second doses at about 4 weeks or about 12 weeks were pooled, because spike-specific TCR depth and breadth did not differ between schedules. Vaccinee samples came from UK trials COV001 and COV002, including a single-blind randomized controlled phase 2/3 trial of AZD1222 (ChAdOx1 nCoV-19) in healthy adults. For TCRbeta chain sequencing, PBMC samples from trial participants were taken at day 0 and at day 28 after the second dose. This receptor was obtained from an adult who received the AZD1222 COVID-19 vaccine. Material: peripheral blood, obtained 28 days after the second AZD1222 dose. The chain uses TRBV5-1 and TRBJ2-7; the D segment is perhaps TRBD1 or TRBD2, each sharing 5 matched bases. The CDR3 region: CASSLGGTGAYEQYF. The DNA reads TGCGCCAGCAGCCTTGGAGGCACCGGGGCGTACGAGCAGTACTTC.